Each of the 29 T cell receptor beta chains below was sequenced from the same sample in a study of blood T cell repertoires in COVID-19. Produced via immunoSEQ multiplex PCR; TCRdb's table is partial and in-frame only. The profile shows over 150,000 clones, more than 75% of them singletons. The sample was PBMCs or T cells enriched from blood (not recorded which). Receptors were obtained from a woman between 50 and 59 years old who had recovered from COVID-19.

This clone is labeled as medium-sized. Other DNA sequences within the sample encode an identical CDR3. This chain links TRBV5-6 with TRBJ2-7; 7 positions match TRBD2. CDR1 SGHDT and CDR2 YYEEEE come from the germline V gene. This CDR3 spans 14 amino acids. V dropped 2 bases and J dropped 2; count of bases not matched to a gene: 4. The CDR3 region has the DNA TGTGCCAGCAGCTTACGACTAGCAACCTACGAGCAGTACTTC. Amino acids: CASSLRLATYEQYF.

CDR3: CAWNRARTSGDLTDTQYF. CDR3 sequence (DNA): TGTGCCTGGAACCGGGCCCGGACTAGCGGGGACCTCACAGATACGCAGTATTTT. J is TRBJ2-3 and V is TRBV30; TRBD2 aligns across 12 bases. After removal of 4 bases from V and 2 bases from J, the junction contained 13 bases not matched to a gene. The CDR3 extends over 18 amino acids. In germline, CDR1 is GTSNPN, CDR2 SVGIG (reference sequence).

This chain uses TRBV9 with TRBJ2-2, with unresolved D. The CDR3 sequence is 12 residues long. Between the trimmed V and J ends, which lost 3 bases and 3 bases, there was a span of 3 bases. From germline, CDR1 is SGDLS and CDR2 YYNGEE. CDR3 in amino acids: CASSADTGELFF. The CDR3 DNA reads as TGTGCCAGCAGCGCTGACACCGGGGAGCTGTTTTTT.

V and J are TRBV28 and TRBJ2-1; a weak D match, TRBD2 (5 bases). Looked up from germline, CDR1 is MDHEN and CDR2 is SYDVKM. The CDR3 is made up of 13 amino acids. V was pared by 3 bases and J by 8 bases, with 11 bases between. The CDR3 protein is CASSLKRVYEQFF. The CDR3 nucleotides read TGTGCCAGCAGTTTGAAGAGGGTTTATGAGCAGTTCTTC.

The chain combines TRBV6-5 with TRBJ1-1; possible D gene TRBD1, 5 bases. This CDR3 is built from 13 residues. Germline values: CDR1 MNHEY, CDR2 SVGAGI. V was cut by 2 bases and J by 3 bases, with 7 bases left in between. Here the CDR3 reads CASSYGADTEAFF. CDR3 in DNA: TGTGCCAGCAGTTACGGGGCCGACACTGAAGCTTTCTTT.

In this sample, this clone turned up many times. The chain is built from TRBV18 and TRBJ1-3, with 8 bases matching TRBD1. V dropped 6 bases and J dropped 2; count of bases not matched to a gene: 9. Germline V gene sequence: CDR1 KGHSH, CDR2 LQKENI. The CDR3 spans 16 residues. The chain's CDR3 is CASSELGQAAGNTIYF. In DNA, the CDR3 is TGTGCCAGCTCGGAATTGGGACAGGCGGCTGGAAACACCATATATTTT.

The V gene is TRBV18, the J gene TRBJ1-2, with 10 bases lining up with TRBD1. Per germline, CDR1 KGHSH and CDR2 LQKENI. Trimming took 5 bases from V and 8 from J; bases not matched to a gene: 11. The CDR3 has 15 residues. CDR3 loop: CASSSKDRGRDGYTF. The CDR3, as DNA: TGTGCCAGCTCATCGAAAGACAGGGGGCGCGACGGCTACACCTTC.

The V call is TRBV4-2, the J call TRBJ2-1, with 10 bases identical to TRBD2. In germline, CDR1 is LGHNA, CDR2 YNFKEQ. With V trimmed by 2 bases and J by 0 bases, 16 bases remained unmatched. The CDR3 covers 21 residues. CDR3 sequence: CASSQRPLTSGLFSSYNEQFF. In nucleotides, the CDR3 is TGTGCCAGCAGCCAAAGGCCCCTGACTAGCGGGCTCTTTAGCTCCTACAATGAGCAGTTCTTC.

The chain uses TRBV9 and TRBJ1-6, with TRBD1 identical over 8 bases. The V segment lost 3 bases and the J segment 9 bases; nucleotides outside the gene matches: 8. Germline CDR1 is SGDLS and CDR2 is YYNGEE. The CDR3 totals 15 residues. The CDR3 DNA reads TGTGCCAGCAGCGCCTCCGGACAGGGTCGTTCACCCCTCCACTTT. Its translation is CASSASGQGRSPLHF.

The chain is built from TRBV29-1 and TRBJ2-1, with TRBD1 as a possible D gene (6 bases). Germline V gives CDR1 SQVTM, CDR2 ANQGSEA. The CDR3 is 16 amino acids. Trimming stripped 7 bases from V and 2 bases from J, with 21 bases between. CDR3 DNA sequence: TGCAGCGCCCAAACAAGGGGGAGTTCGGCCTACAATGAGCAGTTCTTC. Translated, it gives CSAQTRGSSAYNEQFF.

The chain joins TRBV5-1 to TRBJ1-6; the D is unclear. The CDR3 runs to 14 residues. The germline V gene has CDR1 SGHRS and CDR2 YFSETQ. The V end was cut by 0 bases, the J end by 6 bases, with 7 bases between. The CDR3: CASSLEQVNSPLHF. CDR3 nucleotide sequence: TGCGCCAGCAGCTTGGAGCAGGTTAATTCACCCCTCCACTTT. The whole variable domain, filled in from reference TRBV5-1 and TRBJ1-6, reads KAGVTQTPRYLIKTRGQQVTLSCSPISGHRSVSWYQQTPGQGLQFLFEYFSETQRNKGNFPGRFSGRQFSNSRSEMNVSTLELGDSALYLCASSLEQVNSPLHFGNGTRLTVT.

The chain joins TRBV19 to TRBJ2-2, with a tentative D call TRBD1 (6 bases). CDR3 length: 15 amino acids. Trimming took 3 bases from V and 1 from J, leaving 9 bases between them. In germline, CDR1 is LNHDA, CDR2 SQIVND (reference sequence). The CDR3 loop is CASSIGQKNTGELFF. The CDR3, as DNA: TGTGCCAGTAGTATTGGACAGAAGAACACCGGGGAGCTGTTTTTT.

The DNA for the CDR3 is TGTGCCAGCAGCCCTCATGGGGGCCCCTATGGCTACACCTTC. The encoded protein is CASSPHGGPYGYTF. The chain joins TRBV11-2 to TRBJ1-2, with D possibly being TRBD1 (6 bases). Trimming left V 5 bases short and J 4 bases short, with 14 bases between. Germline CDR1 SGHAT, CDR2 FQNNGV. There are 14 residues in the CDR3.

The chain combines TRBV3-1 (or the pseudogene TRBV3-2) with TRBJ1-2; D remains ambiguous. This CDR3 has 14 amino acids. Per the germline V gene, CDR1 is LGHDT and CDR2 is YNNKEL (reference sequence). The V end was cut by 1 base, the J end by 9 bases, with 15 bases between. Here the CDR3 DNA reads TGTGCCAGCAGCCAAGTGTCGGGAGTAGGAAGCTACACCTTC. It translates to CASSQVSGVGSYTF.

This clone appeared a few times. This chain links TRBV5-1 with TRBJ2-1; D not resolved. Per the germline V gene, CDR1 is SGHRS and CDR2 is YFSETQ. The CDR3 covers 13 residues. Between the trimmed V and J ends, which lost 5 bases and 6 bases, there was a span of 12 bases. The chain's CDR3 is CASRQSLLNEQFF. The CDR3 region has the DNA TGCGCCAGCAGACAGAGCCTCCTCAATGAGCAGTTCTTC.

This chain joins TRBV11-2 and TRBJ2-7; 8 bases align to TRBD2. This CDR3 is 17 amino acids long. CDR1 is SGHAT and CDR2 is FQNNGV in the germline V gene. J was trimmed by 0 bases and V by 6 bases; bases with no gene match: 13. CDR3: CASSPPSVSGASYEQYF. CDR3 nucleotide sequence: TGTGCCAGCAGTCCACCCTCGGTTAGCGGGGCCTCCTACGAGCAGTACTTC.

The rearrangement links TRBV27 to TRBJ2-3; TRBD1 matches 8 bases. V shed 5 bases and J 1 base; nucleotides not matched to a gene: 5. The germline gives CDR1 MNHEY, CDR2 SMNVEV (reference sequence). The CDR3 contains 15 residues. The CDR3 DNA is TGTGCCAGCAGTCCCAGGGGGCTAGGCACAGATACGCAGTATTTT. This sequence encodes CASSPRGLGTDTQYF.

CDR3 region: CASSAGTPERETQYF. Here the CDR3 DNA reads TGCGCCAGCAGCGCCGGGACTCCCGAGCGGGAGACCCAGTACTTC. The chain employs TRBV5-1 and TRBJ2-5; the D gene is possibly TRBD2 (6 bases). V was cut by 4 bases and J by 5 bases, with 18 bases left in between. The length of the CDR3 is 15 residues. Looked up from germline, CDR1 is SGHRS and CDR2 is YFSETQ.

This chain joins TRBV7-6 and TRBJ1-4; TRBD1 might be the D (6 bases). V lost 3 bases and J 7 bases, leaving 15 bases between the germline ends. The CDR3 runs 15 residues. CDR1 SGHVS and CDR2 FNYEAQ come from the germline V gene. The CDR3 coding sequence is TGTGCCAGCAGCTTCCTGGCGGGGGCCGGTGAAAAACTGTTTTTT. It is translated as CASSFLAGAGEKLFF. Complete variable domain (other parts from reference TRBV7-6 and TRBJ1-4): GAGVSQSPRYKVTKRGQDVALRCDPISGHVSLYWYRQALGQGPEFLTYFNYEAQQDKSGLPNDRFSAERPEGSISTLTIQRTEQRDSAMYRCASSFLAGAGEKLFFGSGTQLSVL.

The chain employs TRBV5-1 and TRBJ1-2, with 7 bases matching TRBD1. Trimming cost V 4 bases and J 2 bases; bases outside gene matches: 5. The length of the CDR3 is 14 residues. Per the germline V gene, CDR1 is SGHRS and CDR2 is YFSETQ. CDR3 nucleotide sequence: TGCGCCAGCAGCCCCGCGGGACAGAACTATGGCTACACCTTC. It codes for CASSPAGQNYGYTF. Variable domain in full (rest from reference TRBV5-1 and TRBJ1-2): KAGVTQTPRYLIKTRGQQVTLSCSPISGHRSVSWYQQTPGQGLQFLFEYFSETQRNKGNFPGRFSGRQFSNSRSEMNVSTLELGDSALYLCASSPAGQNYGYTFGSGTRLTVV.

The chain couples TRBV28 to TRBJ2-4, with D maybe TRBD1 (6 bases). The germline gives CDR1 MDHEN, CDR2 SYDVKM. The CDR3 has 14 amino acids. Trimming stripped 5 bases from V and 6 bases from J, with 14 bases between. The CDR3, as DNA: TGTGCCAGCAGTCCTCAAACAGGGTTAAACATTCAGTACTTC. Amino acids: CASSPQTGLNIQYF. Drawing the rest from reference TRBV28 and TRBJ2-4, the complete variable domain is DVKVTQSSRYLVKRTGEKVFLECVQDMDHENMFWYRQDPGLGLRLIYFSYDVKMKEKGDIPEGYSVSREKKERFSLILESASTNQTSMYLCASSPQTGLNIQYFGAGTRLSVL.

The chain uses TRBV19 and TRBJ1-5; TRBD1 agrees at 11 bases. This CDR3 region has 18 residues. J lost 1 base, V lost 7 bases, and 12 bases had no gene match. Germline CDR1 LNHDA, CDR2 SQIVND (reference sequence). CDR3 loop: CASKGSRTGGRSNQPQHF. CDR3 DNA: TGTGCCAGTAAAGGTTCCAGGACAGGGGGCCGGAGCAATCAGCCCCAGCATTTT.

The V call is TRBV6-4, the J call TRBJ1-1; TRBD1 matches 10 bases. Germline V gene data show CDR1 as MRHNA and CDR2 as SNTAGT. V lost 6 bases, J lost 6 bases, and 7 bases stayed unmatched. The CDR3 spans 14 residues. CDR3 sequence (DNA): TGTGCCAGCAGGACAGGGGGCGGGAGCGCTGAAGCTTTCTTT. This gives the protein CASRTGGGSAEAFF.

CDR3 coding DNA: TGCAGCGTTGCCCAGGGAGGAAACACCATATATTTT. Residues: CSVAQGGNTIYF. The chain carries TRBV29-1 and TRBJ1-3; possible D gene TRBD1, 5 bases. This CDR3 has 12 residues. V lost 4 bases and J lost 4, with 8 bases in between. Germline values: CDR1 SQVTM, CDR2 ANQGSEA. The full variable domain, with the rest looked up from reference TRBV29-1 and TRBJ1-3, is SAVISQKPSRDICQRGTSLTIQCQVDSQVTMMFWYRQQPGQSLTLIATANQGSEATYESGFVIDKFPISRPNLTFSTLTVSNMSPEDSSIYLCSVAQGGNTIYFGEGSWLTVV.

CDR3 in amino acids: CASSSRQGVVGYTF. CDR3 nucleotides: TGTGCCAGCAGTTCCAGACAGGGGGTGGTTGGCTACACCTTC. The V gene is TRBV6-5, the J gene TRBJ1-2, with TRBD1 identical over 9 bases. Per germline, CDR1 MNHEY and CDR2 SVGAGI. V dropped 4 bases and J dropped 7; count of bases not matched to a gene: 7. The CDR3 has 14 amino acids.

The chain is built from TRBV6-4 and TRBJ2-5, with 9 bases identical to TRBD1. Germline trimming cut 7 bases from V and 5 bases from J; bases unmatched to any gene: 17. This CDR3 comprises 17 residues. Germline CDR1 MRHNA, CDR2 SNTAGT. Here the CDR3 reads CASTVEGRDRVYETQYF. CDR3 bases: TGTGCCAGCACCGTGGAGGGCCGGGACAGGGTCTACGAGACCCAGTACTTC.

The chain uses TRBV7-9 and TRBJ1-3; D remains ambiguous. V was clipped by 5 bases and J by 3 bases, with 20 bases between them. The germline CDR1 and CDR2 sequences are SEHNR and FQNEAQ (reference sequence). The CDR3 has 17 amino acids. CDR3 sequence reads: CASSLQYGGAGGNTIYF. The DNA of the CDR3 is TGTGCCAGCAGCCTCCAATACGGCGGAGCGGGTGGAAACACCATATATTTT.

The chain couples TRBV18 to TRBJ1-1, with D possibly being TRBD1 (5 bases). V shed 3 bases and J shed 5 bases, with 13 bases lying between them. Germline V gene data show CDR1 as KGHSH and CDR2 as LQKENI. This CDR3 region has 14 residues. CDR3 sequence (DNA): TGTGCCAGCTCACCGGGGGGGTATAGAACTGAAGCTTTCTTT. Its translation: CASSPGGYRTEAFF.

The chain links TRBV9 to TRBJ2-7; D not certain. The CDR3 is 12 amino acids. Trimming removed 3 bases from V and 7 bases from J, with 11 bases in between. Germline CDR1 and CDR2: SGDLS and YYNGEE. CDR3 sequence reads: CASSAPGGEQYF. The CDR3 DNA is TGTGCCAGCAGCGCCCCCGGCGGTGAGCAGTACTTC.